This record looks at one T cell receptor (beta chain) sequence and its context. Antigen specificity is unknown. Scientists recovered RNA and DNA together from roughly 21-30 mg of unsorted bulk tissue. Primary liver carcinoma in the patients was surgically resected. All tumor samples contained more than 75% viable tumor cells. These data come from a study of tumor-infiltrating lymphocytes in primary liver carcinoma. CDR1 ENHRY and CDR2 SYGVKD come from the germline V gene. The ends lost 8 bases at V and 2 bases at J; junction bases unmatched: 8. The CDR3 consists of 14 residues. Study results and caveats: Pairs of tumor regions overlapped more than tumor-adjacent and tumor-blood pairs did. Only about 7-25% of top clones were detected in each of the five tumor regions.

A primer matching the constant region was used to make TCR beta cDNA from 450 to 500 ng of total RNA. Three rounds of nested multiplex PCR with slightly modified ARM-PCR produced TCR beta libraries. With TRBV1-TRBV30 forward primers and a C-beta reverse primer, the first two PCR rounds were run for about 10 cycles each. TCRdb ran MiXCR on the multiplex PCR reads and lists one entry per CDR3 protein. This table holds fewer than 150,000 distinct CDR3 sequences, less than 80% found once. Sequenced material: liver tumor tissue from sampling region 1. Subset noted: tumor region T1, superior pole. The TCR comes from a woman aged 55-69 years with primary liver carcinoma and hepatitis B virus infection. The chain has TRBV10-3 and TRBJ1-2; TRBD1 aligns across 7 bases. CDR3 region: CAIHQEQGNYGYTF. The DNA for the CDR3 is TGTGCCATCCACCAGGAACAGGGGAACTATGGCTACACCTTC.